This T cell receptor beta chain was captured by sequencing in a study of T-cell reconstitution after alpha-beta-depleted transplantation in children. This clonotype was recorded at least ten times. Unique molecular identifiers featured in how the TCRbeta library was prepared. TCRdb reprocessed the PCR reads with MiXCR, giving one entry per CDR3 protein. The sample lists 550,000 to 600,000 distinct CDR3 sequences; more than 20% were seen once. This CDR3 is 12 amino acids long. Deletions cut 0 bases from V and 5 bases from J, with 3 bases between. Germline V gene sequence: CDR1 SGHRS, CDR2 YFSETQ. The chain recombines TRBV5-1 with TRBJ2-1; no clear D gene. The TCR was taken from a boy under two years old who had a stem cell transplant for acute myeloid leukemia, so the T cells may come from the graft donor. The source material was PBMCs, mostly from graft donor cells, sampled 360 days after TCRalphabeta/CD19-depleted stem cell transplant. The CDR3 reads CASSLVDNEQFF. The CDR3, as DNA: TGCGCCAGCAGCTTGGTCGACAATGAGCAGTTCTTC.